What follows is one T cell receptor beta chain and its context. These data are taken from a study of blood T cell repertoires in COVID-19. Study information: Spain, Italy and the United States supplied samples that represented acute and convalescent COVID-19. PBMCs, B-cell-depleted T cells, or T cells were the source of the cDNA or gDNA that made up the material.

This CDR3 is 13 amino acids long. Germline V gene sequence: CDR1 SGHTA, CDR2 FQGTGA. V shed 1 base and J shed 4 bases, with 7 bases lying between them. In the original processing: How many nucleated cells were present was estimated from reference gene primer amplification. The protocol was immunoSEQ multiplex PCR, while the TCRdb copy is restricted to in-frame clones and leaves out a portion. V, J and clone size were drawn from that table, and D and trimming were deduced from the DNA. The sample has more than 250,000 clones; 85% to 90% are singletons. Source material: peripheral blood. The gene calls are TRBV7-3 and TRBJ1-1, with D perhaps matching TRBD1 (6 bases). This clonotype was sampled from a man between 18 and 29 years old with active or convalescent COVID-19. For the CDR3, the DNA is TGTGCCAGCAGCTTAATAGGGGGCACTGAAGCTTTCTTT. Protein sequence: CASSLIGGTEAFF. The full variable domain, its missing parts supplied by reference TRBV7-3 and TRBJ1-1, is GAGVSQTPSNKVTEKGKYVELRCDPISGHTALYWYRQSLGQGPEFLIYFQGTGAADDSGLPNDRFFAVRPEGSVSTLKIQRTERGDSAVYLCASSLIGGTEAFFGQGTRLTVV.